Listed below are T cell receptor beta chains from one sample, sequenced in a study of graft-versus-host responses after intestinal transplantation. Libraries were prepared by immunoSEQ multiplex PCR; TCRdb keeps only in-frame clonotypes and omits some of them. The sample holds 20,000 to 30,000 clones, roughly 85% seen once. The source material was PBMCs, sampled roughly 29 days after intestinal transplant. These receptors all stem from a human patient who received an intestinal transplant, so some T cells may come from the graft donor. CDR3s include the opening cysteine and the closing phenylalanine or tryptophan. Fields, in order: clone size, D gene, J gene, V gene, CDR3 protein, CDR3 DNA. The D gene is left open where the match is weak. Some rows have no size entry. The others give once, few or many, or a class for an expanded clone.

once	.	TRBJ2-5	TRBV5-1	CASSLASGGGRETQYF	TGCGCCAGCAGCTTGGCCTCAGGTGGGGGGCGGGAGACCCAGTACTTC
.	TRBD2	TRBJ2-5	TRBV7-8	CASSFPPGLAGVTQETQYF	TGTGCCAGCAGCTTTCCGCCGGGACTAGCGGGAGTGACACAAGAGACCCAGTACTTC
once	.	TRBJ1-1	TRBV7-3	CASSFARETEAFF	TGTGCCAGCAGCTTTGCCCGGGAAACTGAAGCTTTCTTT
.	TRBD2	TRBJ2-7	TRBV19	CASSRLAGNYEQYF	TGTGCCAGTAGTCGCCTAGCGGGGAACTACGAGCAGTACTTC
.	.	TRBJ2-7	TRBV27	CASSPLTPFPYEQYF	TGTGCCAGCAGTCCATTGACCCCTTTCCCCTACGAGCAGTACTTC
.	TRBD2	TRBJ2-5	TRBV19	CASSIAGGPGTQYF	TGTGCCAGTAGTATAGCGGGGGGGCCGGGGACCCAGTACTTC
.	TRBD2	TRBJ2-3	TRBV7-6	CASSLAPSGGAGGDTQYF	TGTGCCAGCAGCTTAGCGCCTAGCGGGGGGGCCGGCGGAGATACGCAGTATTTT
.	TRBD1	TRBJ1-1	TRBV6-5	CASSYGTGGITEAFF	TGTGCCAGCAGTTACGGGACAGGGGGCATAACTGAAGCTTTCTTT
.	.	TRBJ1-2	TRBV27	CASSTIKGPANYGYTF	TGTGCCAGCAGCACAATAAAGGGGCCGGCTAACTATGGCTACACCTTC
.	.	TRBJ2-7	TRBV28	CASSSGSSYEQYF	TGTGCCAGCAGTTCCGGGAGCTCCTACGAGCAGTACTTC
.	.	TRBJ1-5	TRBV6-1	CASDPTGASQPQHF	TGTGCCAGCGACCCGACGGGGGCGAGCCAGCCCCAGCATTTT
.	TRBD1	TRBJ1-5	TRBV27	CASSPWDRGQPQHF	TGTGCCAGCAGTCCCTGGGACAGAGGACAGCCCCAGCATTTT
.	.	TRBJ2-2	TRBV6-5	CASSPVLTGELFF	TGTGCCAGCAGCCCCGTCCTCACCGGGGAGCTGTTTTTT
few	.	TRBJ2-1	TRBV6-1	CASSEPIGGAYNEQFF	TGTGCCAGCAGTGAACCGATTGGGGGCGCCTACAATGAGCAGTTCTTC
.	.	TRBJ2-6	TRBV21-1	CASRVTLLQQSRANVLTF	TGTGCCAGCAGGGTAACCTTACTACAACAAAGTCGGGCCAACGTCCTGACTTTC
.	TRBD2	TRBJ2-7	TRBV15	CATRQPRAGGTYEQYF	TGTGCCACCAGACAACCGCGAGCGGGGGGGACCTACGAGCAGTACTTC
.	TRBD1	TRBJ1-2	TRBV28	CASSSLTDRGGEGYTF	TGTGCCAGCAGTTCCTTAACTGACAGGGGAGGGGAAGGCTACACCTTC
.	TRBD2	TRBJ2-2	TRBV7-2	CASSLIGLAGAGELFF	TGTGCCAGCAGCTTAATCGGGTTAGCGGGAGCCGGGGAGCTGTTTTTT
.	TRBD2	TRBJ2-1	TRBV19	CASSSSGGNEQFF	TGTGCCAGTAGTTCCTCGGGAGGGAATGAGCAGTTCTTC
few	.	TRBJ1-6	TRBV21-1	CASTRDRGENSPLHF	TGTGCCAGCACCCGGGACAGGGGGGAGAATTCACCCCTCCACTTT
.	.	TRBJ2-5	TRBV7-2	CASSFIGDRRQETQYF	TGTGCCAGCAGCTTTATCGGGGACCGACGTCAAGAGACCCAGTACTTC
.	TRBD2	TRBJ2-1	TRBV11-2	CASSLDLTSRTEQFF	TGTGCCAGCAGCTTAGACCTGACTAGCCGGACTGAGCAGTTCTTC
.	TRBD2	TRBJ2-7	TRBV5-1	CASSPQGGSAYEQYF	TGCGCCAGCAGCCCTCAGGGAGGGAGCGCCTACGAGCAGTACTTC
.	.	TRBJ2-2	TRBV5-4	CASSERWGGELFF	TGTGCCAGCAGCGAAAGATGGGGCGGGGAGCTGTTTTTT
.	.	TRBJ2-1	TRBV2	CASSEALRLVGYNEQFF	TGTGCCAGCAGTGAAGCGCTTAGACTAGTTGGCTACAATGAGCAGTTCTTC
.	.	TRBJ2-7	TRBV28	CASSNSGVHEQYF	TGTGCCAGCAGTAATTCAGGGGTGCACGAGCAGTACTTC
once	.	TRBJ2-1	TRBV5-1	CASSPSISYNEQFF	TGCGCCAGCAGCCCTTCAATATCCTACAATGAGCAGTTCTTC
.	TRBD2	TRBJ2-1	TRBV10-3	CAISTGLAGGLNEQFF	TGTGCCATCAGTACCGGACTAGCGGGAGGACTCAATGAGCAGTTCTTC
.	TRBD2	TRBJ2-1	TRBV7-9	CASSPHAGANYNEQFF	TGTGCCAGCAGCCCCCACGCGGGAGCGAATTACAATGAGCAGTTCTTC
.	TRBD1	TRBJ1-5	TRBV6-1	CASSQGEGLNQPQHF	TGTGCCAGCAGCCAGGGGGAGGGGCTCAATCAGCCCCAGCATTTT
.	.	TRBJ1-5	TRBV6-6	CASCQALNQPQHF	TGTGCCAGCTGCCAGGCCCTCAATCAGCCCCAGCATTTT
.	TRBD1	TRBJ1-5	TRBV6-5	CASSRQGGNQPQHF	TGTGCCAGCAGTCGACAGGGTGGGAATCAGCCCCAGCATTTT
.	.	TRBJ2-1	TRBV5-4	CASSLGSFSSYNEQFF	TGTGCCAGCAGCTTGGGAAGCTTTAGCTCCTACAATGAGCAGTTCTTC
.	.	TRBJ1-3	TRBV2	CASRHRANGNTIYF	TGTGCCAGCAGACACCGGGCGAATGGAAACACCATATATTTT
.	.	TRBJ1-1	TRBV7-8	CASSLSRNTEAFF	TGTGCCAGCAGCTTATCCAGGAACACTGAAGCTTTCTTT
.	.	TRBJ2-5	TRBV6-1	CASSEEVPSSVGTQYF	TGTGCCAGCAGTGAAGAAGTTCCATCTAGCGTTGGGACCCAGTACTTC
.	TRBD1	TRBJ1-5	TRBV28	CASSLLGGNQPQHF	TGTGCCAGCAGTTTATTAGGGGGCAACCAGCCCCAGCATTTT
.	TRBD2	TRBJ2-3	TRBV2	CASRTDPSSGDTDTQYF	TGTGCCAGCAGGACAGACCCTTCTAGCGGGGACACAGATACGCAGTATTTT
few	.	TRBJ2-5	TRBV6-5	CASSYSSRDAKETQYF	TGTGCCAGCAGTTACTCCTCCCGGGACGCAAAAGAGACCCAGTACTTC
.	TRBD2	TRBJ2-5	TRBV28	CASTIGLAGSETQYF	TGTGCCAGCACCATCGGACTAGCGGGATCAGAGACCCAGTACTTC
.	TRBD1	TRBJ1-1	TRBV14	CASSQPYSGQANTEAFF	TGTGCCAGCAGCCAACCATACTCGGGACAGGCGAACACTGAAGCTTTCTTT
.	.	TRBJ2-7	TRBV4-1	CASSLLSRPSSYEQYF	TGCGCCAGCAGCCTTCTTAGCCGGCCTAGCTCCTACGAGCAGTACTTC
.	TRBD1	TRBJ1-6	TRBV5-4	CASSLRPGQANSPLHF	TGTGCCAGCAGCCTCAGGCCGGGACAGGCTAATTCACCCCTCCACTTT
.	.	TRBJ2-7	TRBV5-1	CASSLVLRGLYEQYF	TGCGCCAGCAGCTTGGTCCTTCGCGGGCTGTACGAGCAGTACTTC
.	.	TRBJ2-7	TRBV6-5	CASSYSSRVPYEQYF	TGTGCCAGCAGTTACTCGAGTCGGGTACCCTACGAGCAGTACTTC
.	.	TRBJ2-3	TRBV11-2	CASSLVQGHKKSTDTQYF	TGTGCCAGCAGCTTAGTCCAGGGACACAAGAAGAGCACAGATACGCAGTATTTT
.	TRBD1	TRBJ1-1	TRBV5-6	CASSLSTGLRNTEAFF	TGTGCCAGCAGCTTGTCGACAGGGTTGAGGAACACTGAAGCTTTCTTT
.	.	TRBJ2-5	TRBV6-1	CASSNQETQYF	TGTGCCAGTTCAAACCAAGAGACCCAGTACTTC
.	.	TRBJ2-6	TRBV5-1	CASSLLNGPGANVLTF	TGCGCCAGCAGCTTGTTGAATGGCCCTGGGGCCAACGTCCTGACTTTC
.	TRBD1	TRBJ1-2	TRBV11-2	CASSSGTGENYGYTF	TGTGCCAGCAGCTCTGGGACAGGTGAAAACTATGGCTACACCTTC